This T cell receptor (beta chain) originates from a study of shared clonotypes between healthy human individuals. In the naive CD8 group, cells lacked CD45RO and were positively selected for CCR7, so terminally differentiated effector memory CD45RA+ cells were left out. The healthy adult donors were HIV-negative and reported no recent acute infections or vaccinations. Regarding this clone: Its antigen is not known.

CDR1 and CDR2 (germline): SEHNR, FQNEAQ (reference sequence). V dropped 8 bases and J dropped 2 bases, with 15 bases sitting between them. The CDR3 extends over 14 amino acids. Broader study findings: Genetic and exposure-history diversity was limited by the few donors. Sampling used blood alone; tissue repertoires probably differ.

Profiled with immunoSEQ multiplex PCR; TCRdb holds only in-frame clones, not every one. Among approximately 840,000 clones, approximately 97% were seen once, and the ten largest hold 0.2% to 0.25%. The chain combines TRBV7-9 with TRBJ1-2; possibly TRBD1 for D (5 bases). This clonotype originated in a man aged 25-45 years in good health. Material for sequencing was naive CD8+ T cells sorted from blood. In DNA form, the CDR3 reads TGTGCCAGCGGCCAGGGATTTGTCAACTATGGCTACACCTTC. Residues: CASGQGFVNYGYTF.